The 22 T cell receptor beta chains listed next were all sequenced from one sample in a study of blood T cell dynamics during melanoma immunotherapy. Time point meaning: week 3, after first cycle of checkpoint inhibitor. Clones were read by immunoSEQ multiplex PCR, and TCRdb kept only the in-frame ones, dropping some. The repertoire consists of 6,000 to 8,500 clones, with roughly 84% occurring once and the leading ten covering roughly 5.4%. Here the sequenced sample was blood, taken from a patient treated with checkpoint blockade. These receptors were collected from a human donor with melanoma.

The gene calls are TRBV2 and TRBJ2-7; TRBD2 agrees at 8 bases. The CDR3 is made up of 12 amino acids. CDR1 SNHLY and CDR2 FYNNEI come from the germline V gene. The trim removed 10 bases at V and 5 bases at J, leaving 7 bases unmatched. This CDR3 reads CAIRGGGNEQYF. The CDR3 DNA reads as TGTGCCATACGGGGGGGTGGAAACGAGCAGTACTTC.

The chain couples TRBV19 to TRBJ1-2; 7 bases are a match to TRBD1. V was pared by 5 bases and J by 2 bases, with 11 bases of the junction left unmatched. Germline lookup yields CDR1 LNHDA and CDR2 SQIVND (reference sequence). This CDR3 contains 16 residues. In DNA, the CDR3 is TGTGCCAGTAGTTCGACTCGGACAGGTGGGAACTATGGCTACACCTTC. Its protein product is CASSSTRTGGNYGYTF.

V and J are TRBV2 and TRBJ2-7; D unclear. The V gene's germline CDR1 is SNHLY and CDR2 FYNNEI. The CDR3 has 11 amino acids. Trimming pared 6 bases from V and 1 base from J, leaving 4 bases between. CDR3 region: CASRGSYEQYV. The CDR3 DNA is TGTGCCAGCAGAGGTTCCTACGAGCAGTACGTC.

The J gene is TRBJ1-5, the V gene TRBV11-2; 11 bases line up with TRBD1. Trimming removed 4 bases from V and 1 base from J; junction bases left unmatched: 6. Germline-derived CDR1 and CDR2 are SGHAT and FQNNGV. The CDR3 covers 17 residues. As DNA, the CDR3 is TGTGCCAGCAGCTCTGGACAGGGGGCAGGAAGCAATCAGCCCCAGCATTTT. It specifies CASSSGQGAGSNQPQHF.

The CDR3 nucleotides are TGTGCCAGTAGTATAGGAGTTGGAGGCTACACCTTC. It specifies CASSIGVGGYTF. The gene calls are TRBV19 and TRBJ1-2; D call uncertain. There are 12 residues in the CDR3. V lost 1 base and J 8 bases, leaving 8 bases between the germline ends. Looked up from germline, CDR1 is LNHDA and CDR2 is SQIVND (reference sequence).

The chain couples TRBV9 to TRBJ1-2; D uncertain. Germline V gives CDR1 SGDLS, CDR2 YYNGEE. This CDR3 contains 12 residues. Trimming cost V 3 bases and J 5 bases, with 8 bases left between them. The CDR3 sequence: CASSGPGYGYTF. In nucleotides, the CDR3 is TGTGCCAGCAGCGGCCCGGGATATGGCTACACCTTC.

The rearrangement joins TRBV2 to TRBJ2-7; D not certain. V lost 5 bases and J lost 1, with 6 bases in between. Germline values: CDR1 SNHLY, CDR2 FYNNEI. This CDR3 spans 12 amino acids. The CDR3 reads CASSYSSYEQYV. CDR3 bases: TGTGCCAGCAGTTATTCATCCTACGAGCAGTACGTC.

V gene TRBV5-1 combines with J gene TRBJ1-3; TRBD1 matches at 7 bases. V dropped 4 bases and J dropped 4; count of bases not matched to a gene: 8. The CDR3 loop spans 15 amino acids. The germline gives CDR1 SGHRS, CDR2 YFSETQ. In DNA, the CDR3 is TGCGCCAGCAGCATCTCCGGGACAGCCGGAAACACCATATATTTT. Translating gives CASSISGTAGNTIYF.

The chain combines TRBV29-1 with TRBJ1-1, with 7 nucleotides matching TRBD1. J gave up 10 bases and V 7 bases, and 15 bases lay outside the gene matches. The CDR3 totals 13 residues. The germline V gene encodes CDR1 SQVTM and CDR2 ANQGSEA. This CDR3 reads CSGARGGGRGAFF. DNA for the CDR3: TGCAGCGGGGCCAGAGGAGGGGGCCGGGGAGCTTTCTTT.

CDR3 DNA: TGCGCCAGCAGCTCCTTCTGGGACAGGGTGTCCTACGAGCAGTACGTC. As protein: CASSSFWDRVSYEQYV. This rearrangement joins TRBV5-1 to TRBJ2-7; 9 bases are shared with TRBD1. The J segment lost 1 base and the V segment lost 3 bases, leaving 8 bases of the junction unmatched. Germline V gives CDR1 SGHRS, CDR2 YFSETQ. The CDR3 runs 16 residues.

The rearrangement uses TRBV29-1 and TRBJ2-7, with 7 bases lining up with TRBD1. The trim removed 6 bases at V and 4 bases at J, leaving 3 bases unmatched. The CDR3 is made up of 11 amino acids. From germline, CDR1 is SQVTM and CDR2 ANQGSEA. The DNA of the CDR3 is TGCAGCGTGAAGACAGGGTACGAGCAGTACTTC. Its protein product is CSVKTGYEQYF.

CDR3 sequence (DNA): TGTGCCAGCAGCTTAACAGGTACCGACACTGAAGCTTTCTTT. Protein: CASSLTGTDTEAFF. The chain has TRBV7-3 and TRBJ1-1; D is unclear. The length of the CDR3 is 14 residues. V was cut by 0 bases and J by 3 bases, with 8 bases left in between. CDR1 is SGHTA and CDR2 is FQGTGA in the germline V gene.

This clone was counted only a few times. J is TRBJ1-2 and V is TRBV19; D call uncertain. In germline, CDR1 is LNHDA, CDR2 SQIVND (reference sequence). Trimming took 1 base from V and 3 from J, leaving 3 bases between them. The CDR3 contains 12 residues. The CDR3 loop is CASSIGDYGYTF. CDR3 sequence (DNA): TGTGCCAGTAGTATAGGAGACTATGGCTACACCTTC.

This chain links TRBV2 with TRBJ2-5; TRBD1 aligns across 9 bases. The DNA end is more similar to TRBJ2-7, so the J call may be wrong. The CDR3 spans 15 residues. Germline assignment: CDR1 SNHLY and CDR2 FYNNEI. The CDR3 here is CATRRDRAISYEQYF. As DNA, the CDR3 is TGTGCCACACGCCGGGACAGGGCTATATCCTACGAGCAGTACTTC.

The V and J genes are TRBV9 and TRBJ1-2; D is unresolved. The CDR3 is 13 amino acids. Germline V gene data show CDR1 as SGDLS and CDR2 as YYNGEE. With 0 bases removed from V and 3 bases from J, the gap between germline ends came to 6 bases. The CDR3 DNA is TGTGCCAGCAGCGTAGCTACGGACTATGGCTACACCTTC. The encoded protein is CASSVATDYGYTF.

The gene calls are TRBV6-1 and TRBJ1-2; D perhaps matches TRBD1 (5 bases). This CDR3 contains 13 residues. Trimming left V 6 bases short and J 4 bases short, with 12 bases between. Per germline, CDR1 MNHNS and CDR2 SASEGT. Here the CDR3 reads CASRERQFYGYTF. In DNA form, the CDR3 reads TGTGCCAGCAGGGAACGACAGTTCTATGGCTACACCTTC.

The V gene is TRBV2, the J gene TRBJ2-7; TRBD1 is a possible D gene (5 bases). This CDR3 comprises 13 residues. Looked up from germline, CDR1 is SNHLY and CDR2 is FYNNEI. The V end was cut by 4 bases, the J end by 2 bases, with 9 bases between. The CDR3 is CASSGQLTYEQYF. Here the CDR3 DNA reads TGTGCCAGCAGTGGACAGTTAACCTACGAGCAGTACTTC. The full variable domain, with the rest looked up from reference TRBV2 and TRBJ2-7, is EPEVTQTPSHQVTQMGQEVILRCVPISNHLYFYWYRQILGQKVEFLVSFYNNEISEKSEIFDDQFSVERPDGSNFTLKIRSTKLEDSAMYFCASSGQLTYEQYFGPGTRLTVT.

The chain couples TRBV10-3 to TRBJ2-7, with 8 positions matching TRBD2. Germline CDR1 ENHRY, CDR2 SYGVKD. The CDR3 has 14 residues. Trimming took 6 bases from V and 0 from J; bases not matched to a gene: 4. CDR3 bases: TGTGCCATCAGGTCGGGGGGGAGCTCCTACGAGCAGTACTTC. Translation: CAIRSGGSSYEQYF.

This clone has a handful of counts. The DNA for the CDR3 is TGTGCCAGTAGTATTTACAGGGACAATCAGCCCCAGCATTTT. The encoded protein is CASSIYRDNQPQHF. The chain joins TRBV19 to TRBJ1-5; TRBD1 might be the D (6 bases). V was trimmed by 3 bases and J by 3 bases, leaving 9 bases between them. Germline CDR1 reads LNHDA; CDR2 reads SQIVND (reference sequence). This CDR3 spans 14 amino acids. Full variable domain (missing parts from reference TRBV19 and TRBJ1-5): DGGITQSPKYLFRKEGQNVTLSCEQNLNHDAMYWYRQDPGQGLRLIYYSQIVNDFQKGDIAEGYSVSREKKESFPLTVTSAQKNPTAFYLCASSIYRDNQPQHFGDGTRLSIL.

The J gene is TRBJ1-2, the V gene TRBV2; D gene unclear. The CDR3 loop spans 13 amino acids. Germline CDR1 SNHLY, CDR2 FYNNEI. Deletions cut 5 bases from V and 4 bases from J, with 11 bases between. The DNA for the CDR3 is TGTGCCAGCAGTCGTGGGCCGGGCTATGGCTACACCTTC. It specifies CASSRGPGYGYTF.

The chain carries TRBV5-1 and TRBJ1-4, with D perhaps TRBD1 (6 bases). V was clipped by 0 bases and J by 0 bases, with 12 bases between them. The CDR3 consists of 17 residues. From germline, CDR1 is SGHRS and CDR2 YFSETQ. Here the CDR3 reads CASSLGRTVSTNEKLFF. As DNA, the CDR3 is TGCGCCAGCAGCTTGGGAAGGACAGTGTCAACTAATGAAAAACTGTTTTTT.

The rearrangement links TRBV7-9 to TRBJ2-1; 11 nucleotides match TRBD2. The CDR3 is made up of 16 amino acids. J lost 3 bases, V lost 5 bases, and 6 bases had no gene match. Looked up from germline, CDR1 is SEHNR and CDR2 is FQNEAQ (reference sequence). In DNA form, the CDR3 reads TGTGCCAGCAGCCCCACTAGCGGGGGACTCTACAATGAGCAGTTCTTC. As protein: CASSPTSGGLYNEQFF.